One sample yielded the 10 T cell receptor beta chains listed below, sequenced in a study of vaccination effects on CD4 cells after COVID-19. Antigens of these TCRs are unknown. Sequencing followed a ViraFEST assay step that expanded antigen-specific CD4+ T cells with viral peptide pools. After less than 11 days in culture, the CD4+ T cells were isolated. Nucleocapsid antibodies stayed negative before and after vaccination, showing no earlier SARS-CoV-2 infection. Clones were sequenced by immunoSEQ multiplex PCR, and TCRdb holds only the in-frame ones, with some missing. The profile shows about 27,000 clones, roughly two thirds of them singletons. Sequencing was performed on CD4+ T cells from PBMCs cultured with SARS-CoV-2 spike peptides, taken before COVID-19 vaccination. Source of these receptors: a human donor who received a COVID-19 vaccine.

This clone was counted a few times. This rearrangement joins TRBV6-2 or TRBV6-3 to TRBJ2-7; D is possibly TRBD1 (5 bases). With 5 bases removed from V and 3 bases from J, the gap between germline ends came to 11 bases. CDR1 is MNHEY and CDR2 is SVGEGT in the germline V gene. This CDR3 comprises 13 residues. The CDR3 is CASSRGGRYEQYF. CDR3 coding DNA: TGTGCCAGCAGTAGGGGTGGGCGCTACGAGCAGTACTTC.

This sequence joins TRBV19 and TRBJ2-3; D is unclear. Germline V CDR1 and CDR2: LNHDA, SQIVND (reference sequence). The CDR3 sequence is 12 residues long. Trimming removed 6 bases from V and 0 bases from J, with 4 bases in between. Here the CDR3 DNA reads TGTGCCAGTAGGGAAAGCACAGATACGCAGTATTTT. This translates into CASRESTDTQYF.

The CDR3 region is CASSLGSEGHGYTF. The DNA of the CDR3 is TGTGCCAGCAGCTTAGGGTCCGAGGGACATGGCTACACCTTC. V usage is TRBV7-9 and J usage is TRBJ1-2, with a tentative D call TRBD1 (5 bases). This CDR3 contains 14 residues. Germline CDR1 and CDR2: SEHNR and FQNEAQ (reference sequence). The germline V and J ends were trimmed by 1 base and 6 bases, with 12 bases remaining between them.

This clone showed up just once. This chain joins TRBV9 and TRBJ2-3, with 9 bases that match TRBD2. The CDR3 length is 14 residues. Germline CDR1 and CDR2: SGDLS and YYNGEE. With 2 bases clipped from V and 4 bases from J, the junction kept 2 bases outside the gene matches. This CDR3 reads CASSVIAGADTQYF. DNA for the CDR3: TGTGCCAGCAGCGTGATAGCGGGAGCAGATACGCAGTATTTT. Looking up the rest from reference TRBV9 and TRBJ2-3 gives the full variable domain: DSGVTQTPKHLITATGQRVTLRCSPRSGDLSVYWYQQSLDQGLQFLIQYYNGEERAKGNILERFSAQQFPDLHSELNLSSLELGDSALYFCASSVIAGADTQYFGPGTRLTVL.

The chain recombines TRBV24-1 with TRBJ1-4, with TRBD1 as a possible D gene (5 bases). Germline CDR1 reads KGHDR; CDR2 reads SFDVKD. The V end was cut by 9 bases, the J end by 5 bases, with 15 bases between. This CDR3 is built from 14 residues. CDR3 DNA: TGTGCCACCCAATCAGGGACCGACAATGAAAAACTGTTTTTT. It is translated as CATQSGTDNEKLFF.

The V and J genes are TRBV7-2 and TRBJ1-2; possible D gene TRBD1, 5 bases. The CDR3 runs to 13 residues. V dropped 5 bases and J dropped 1 base, with 8 bases sitting between them. CDR1 SGHTA and CDR2 FQGNSA come from the germline V gene. This chain's CDR3 is CASSRDVNYGYTF. The CDR3 region has the DNA TGTGCCAGCAGCCGGGACGTTAACTATGGCTACACCTTC.

J is TRBJ1-6 and V is TRBV3-1 (or the pseudogene TRBV3-2); the D gene is possibly TRBD1 (5 bases). The CDR3 has 14 residues. The germline V gene has CDR1 LGHDT and CDR2 YNNKEL (reference sequence). V was pared by 7 bases and J by 7 bases, with 14 bases between. CDR3 coding DNA: TGTGCCAGCACCCGAGAGGGGAAGAATTCACCCCTCCACTTT. Translating gives CASTREGKNSPLHF.

Only one count was recorded for this clone. The gene calls are TRBV11-2 and TRBJ2-7; TRBD1 is a possible D gene (5 bases). In germline, CDR1 is SGHAT, CDR2 FQNNGV. V lost 4 bases to trimming and J lost 6 bases, with 16 bases between them. The CDR3 sequence is 14 residues long. The CDR3 region is CASSSNQGRGEQYF. The CDR3 DNA reads as TGTGCCAGCAGCTCTAATCAGGGCCGCGGCGAGCAGTACTTC.

The chain joins TRBV19 to TRBJ1-5, with a tentative D call TRBD1 (6 bases). Germline V gives CDR1 LNHDA, CDR2 SQIVND (reference sequence). V dropped 3 bases and J dropped 5 bases, with 17 bases sitting between them. This CDR3 is 16 amino acids long. CDR3 DNA sequence: TGTGCCAGTAGTATTTCCGGGCCGGGGGGCTATCAGCCCCAGCATTTT. Encoded protein: CASSISGPGGYQPQHF. Drawing the rest from reference TRBV19 and TRBJ1-5, the complete variable domain is DGGITQSPKYLFRKEGQNVTLSCEQNLNHDAMYWYRQDPGQGLRLIYYSQIVNDFQKGDIAEGYSVSREKKESFPLTVTSAQKNPTAFYLCASSISGPGGYQPQHFGDGTRLSIL.

The chain combines TRBV28 with TRBJ2-5, with a tentative D call TRBD1 (5 bases). In germline, CDR1 is MDHEN, CDR2 SYDVKM. The ends were cut back, 7 bases at V and 5 bases at J, with 11 bases in the middle. The CDR3 runs 12 residues. CDR3 sequence: CASTTDSETQYF. For the CDR3, the DNA is TGTGCCAGCACCACCGACAGTGAGACCCAGTACTTC.